These T cell receptor beta chains were read from a single sample in a study of shared T cell receptors in the human thymus. Assay used: immunoSEQ multiplex PCR; TCRdb lists only in-frame clones, some missing. The table has about 660,000 clones, roughly 90% seen once; the top ten hold approximately 0.011%. This same sample was also part of a study on human thymus T cells.

Sequenced material: thymocytes. These receptors all come from a boy in the first two years of life with a congenital heart defect. Each CDR3 is given with its conserved first and last residue. Fields, in order: J gene, V gene, CDR3 protein.

TRBJ1-2	TRBV28	CASSLVEIPPLRGGYTF
TRBJ2-3	TRBV29-1	CSVDSTSGTDTQYF
TRBJ2-1	TRBV6-6	CASSPLAGLYNEQFF
TRBJ2-6	TRBV30	CAWSGTGGRSGANVLTF
NA	TRBV2	CASSDVQGGLEQYF
TRBJ1-5	TRBV27	CASSFGQNQPQHF
TRBJ2-7	TRBV28	CASSFPEDYEQYF
TRBJ1-1	TRBV5-6	CASSMPVGGNTEAFF
TRBJ2-7	TRBV4-3	CASSQAAGVDEQYF
TRBJ2-3	TRBV29-1	CSVVRQSGTDTQYF
TRBJ2-3	TRBV14	CASSQGRAGGAEDTQYF
TRBJ1-1	TRBV28	CASSHFLGTDQNTEAFF
TRBJ2-5	TRBV28	CASSLWGAQQTQYF
TRBJ2-1	TRBV5-1	CASSLVRGRGDNEQFF
TRBJ2-3	TRBV5-5	CASSRRGGSTDTQYF